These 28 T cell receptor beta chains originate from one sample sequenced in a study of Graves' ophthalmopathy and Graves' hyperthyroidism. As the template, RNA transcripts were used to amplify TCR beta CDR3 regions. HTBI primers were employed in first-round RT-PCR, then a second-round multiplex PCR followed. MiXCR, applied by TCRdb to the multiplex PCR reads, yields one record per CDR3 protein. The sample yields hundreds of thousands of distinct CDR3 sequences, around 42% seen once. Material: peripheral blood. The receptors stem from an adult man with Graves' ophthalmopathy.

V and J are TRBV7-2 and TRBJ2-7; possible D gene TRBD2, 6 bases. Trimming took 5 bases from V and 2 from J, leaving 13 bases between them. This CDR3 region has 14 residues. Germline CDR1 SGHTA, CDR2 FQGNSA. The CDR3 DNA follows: TGTGCCAGCAGCGGGCGGGATTTACCCTACGAGCAGTACTTC. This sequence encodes CASSGRDLPYEQYF. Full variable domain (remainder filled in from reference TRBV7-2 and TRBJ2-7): GAGVSQSPSNKVTEKGKDVELRCDPISGHTALYWYRQSLGQGLEFLIYFQGNSAPDKSGLPSDRFSAERTGGSVSTLTIQRTQQEDSAVYLCASSGRDLPYEQYFGPGTRLTVT.

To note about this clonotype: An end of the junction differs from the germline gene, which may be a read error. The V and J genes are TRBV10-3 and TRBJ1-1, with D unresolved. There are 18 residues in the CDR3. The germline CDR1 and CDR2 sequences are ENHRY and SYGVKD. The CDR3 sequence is CAINSAEGRRIMNTEASF. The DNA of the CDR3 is TGTGCCATCAATTCCGCAGAAGGGCGGCGGATCATGAACACTGAAGCTTCCTTT.

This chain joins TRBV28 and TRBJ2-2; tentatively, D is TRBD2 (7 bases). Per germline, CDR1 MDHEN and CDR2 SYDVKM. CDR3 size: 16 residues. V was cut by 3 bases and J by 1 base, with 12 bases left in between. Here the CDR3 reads CASSFGGLRNTGELFF. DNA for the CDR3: TGTGCCAGCAGTTTCGGGGGGCTGAGGAACACCGGGGAGCTGTTTTTT. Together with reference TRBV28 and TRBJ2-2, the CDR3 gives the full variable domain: DVKVTQSSRYLVKRTGEKVFLECVQDMDHENMFWYRQDPGLGLRLIYFSYDVKMKEKGDIPEGYSVSREKKERFSLILESASTNQTSMYLCASSFGGLRNTGELFFGEGSRLTVL.

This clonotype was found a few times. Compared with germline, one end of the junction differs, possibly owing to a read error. The CDR3 bases are TGTGCCAGCAGCCAAGGCCAAGGGACCCAGTACTTC. As protein: CASSQGQGTQYF. The chain recombines TRBV14 with TRBJ2-5; no reliable D call. Per germline, CDR1 SGHDN and CDR2 FVKESK. The CDR3 length is 12 residues.

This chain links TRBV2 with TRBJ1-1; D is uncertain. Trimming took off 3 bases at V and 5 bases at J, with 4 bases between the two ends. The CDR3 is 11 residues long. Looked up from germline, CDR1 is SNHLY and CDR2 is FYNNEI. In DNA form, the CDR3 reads TGTGCCAGCAGTGATGGGACTGAAGCTTTCTTT. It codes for CASSDGTEAFF.

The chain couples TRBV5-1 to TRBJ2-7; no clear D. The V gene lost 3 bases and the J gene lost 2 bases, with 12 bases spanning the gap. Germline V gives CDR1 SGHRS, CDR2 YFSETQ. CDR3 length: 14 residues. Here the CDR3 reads CASSSLQKTYEQYF. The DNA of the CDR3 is TGCGCCAGCAGCTCCCTACAGAAGACCTACGAGCAGTACTTC.

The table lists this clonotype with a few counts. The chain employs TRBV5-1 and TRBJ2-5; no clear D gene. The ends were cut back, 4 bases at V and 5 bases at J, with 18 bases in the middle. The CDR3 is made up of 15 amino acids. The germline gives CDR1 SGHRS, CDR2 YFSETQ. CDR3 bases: TGCGCCAGCAGCGGTACCGAGAGCAAAAGGGAGACCCAGTACTTC. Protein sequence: CASSGTESKRETQYF.

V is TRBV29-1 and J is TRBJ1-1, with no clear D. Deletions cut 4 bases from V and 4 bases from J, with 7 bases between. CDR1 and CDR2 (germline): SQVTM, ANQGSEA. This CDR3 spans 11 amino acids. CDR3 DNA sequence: TGCAGCGTTGTGACCCCCACTGAAGCTTTCTTT. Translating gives CSVVTPTEAFF.

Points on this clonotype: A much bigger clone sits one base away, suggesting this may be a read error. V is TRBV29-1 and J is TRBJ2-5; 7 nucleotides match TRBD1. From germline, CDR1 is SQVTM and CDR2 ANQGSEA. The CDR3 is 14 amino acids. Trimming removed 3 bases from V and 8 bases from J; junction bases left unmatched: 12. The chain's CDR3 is CSVDSAGGADTQYF. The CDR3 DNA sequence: TGCAGCGTTGACTCGGCAGGGGGTGCGGACACCCAGTACTTC.

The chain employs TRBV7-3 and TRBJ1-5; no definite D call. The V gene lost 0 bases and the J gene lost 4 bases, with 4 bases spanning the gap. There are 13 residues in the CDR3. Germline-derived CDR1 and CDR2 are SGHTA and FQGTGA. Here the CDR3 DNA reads TGTGCCAGCAGCTTAACTCTAAATCAGCCCCAGCATTTT. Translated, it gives CASSLTLNQPQHF.

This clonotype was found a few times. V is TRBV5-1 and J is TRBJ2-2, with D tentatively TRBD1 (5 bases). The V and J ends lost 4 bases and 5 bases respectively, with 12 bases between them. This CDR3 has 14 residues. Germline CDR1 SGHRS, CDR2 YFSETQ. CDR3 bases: TGCGCCAGCAGCCCTAGACCAGGGACCGGGGAGCTGTTTTTT. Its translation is CASSPRPGTGELFF. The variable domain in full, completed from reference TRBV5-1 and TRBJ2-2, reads KAGVTQTPRYLIKTRGQQVTLSCSPISGHRSVSWYQQTPGQGLQFLFEYFSETQRNKGNFPGRFSGRQFSNSRSEMNVSTLELGDSALYLCASSPRPGTGELFFGEGSRLTVL.

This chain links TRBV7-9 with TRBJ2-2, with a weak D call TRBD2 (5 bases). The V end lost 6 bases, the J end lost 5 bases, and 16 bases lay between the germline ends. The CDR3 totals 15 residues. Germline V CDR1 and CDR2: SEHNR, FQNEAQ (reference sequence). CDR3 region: CASSVAEGSTGELFF. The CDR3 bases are TGTGCCAGCAGTGTCGCCGAGGGTAGTACCGGGGAGCTGTTTTTT.

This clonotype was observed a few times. CDR3 residues: CASSQDGHYGYTF. For the CDR3, the DNA is TGTGCCAGCAGCCAGGACGGACACTATGGCTACACCTTC. The chain combines TRBV27 with TRBJ1-2; D remains unclear. Germline V gene lookup returns CDR1 MNHEY and CDR2 SMNVEV (reference sequence). This CDR3 has 13 residues. With 6 bases removed from V and 3 bases from J, the gap between germline ends came to 11 bases.

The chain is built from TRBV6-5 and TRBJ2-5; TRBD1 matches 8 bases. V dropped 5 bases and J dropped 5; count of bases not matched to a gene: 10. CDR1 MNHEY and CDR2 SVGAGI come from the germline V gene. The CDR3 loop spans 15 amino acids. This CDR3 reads CASSDRGNVGETQYF. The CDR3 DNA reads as TGTGCCAGCAGTGACAGGGGTAATGTCGGGGAGACCCAGTACTTC.

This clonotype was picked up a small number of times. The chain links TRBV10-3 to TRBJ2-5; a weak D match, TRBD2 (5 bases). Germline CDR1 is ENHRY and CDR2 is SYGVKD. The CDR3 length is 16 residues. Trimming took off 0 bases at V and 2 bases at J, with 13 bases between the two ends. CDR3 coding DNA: TGTGCCATCAGTGAGTCAGTAGGAGGTGGACAAGAGACCCAGTACTTC. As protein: CAISESVGGGQETQYF.

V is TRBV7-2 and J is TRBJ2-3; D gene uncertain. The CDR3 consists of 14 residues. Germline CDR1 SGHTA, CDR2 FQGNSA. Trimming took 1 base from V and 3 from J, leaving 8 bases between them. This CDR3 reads CASSLEAETDTQYF. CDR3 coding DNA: TGTGCCAGCAGCTTAGAGGCAGAGACAGATACGCAGTATTTT.

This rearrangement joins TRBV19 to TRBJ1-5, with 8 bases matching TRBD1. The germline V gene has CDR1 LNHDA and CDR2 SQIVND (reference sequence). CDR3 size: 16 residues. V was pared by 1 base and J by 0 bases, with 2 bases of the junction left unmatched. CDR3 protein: CASSIAGQGSNQPQHF. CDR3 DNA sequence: TGTGCCAGTAGTATAGCAGGACAGGGTAGCAATCAGCCCCAGCATTTT.

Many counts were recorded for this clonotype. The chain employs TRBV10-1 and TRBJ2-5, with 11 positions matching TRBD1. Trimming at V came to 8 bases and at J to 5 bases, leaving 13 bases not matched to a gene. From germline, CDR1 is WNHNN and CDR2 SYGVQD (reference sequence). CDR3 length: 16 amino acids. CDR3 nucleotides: TGCGCCAGCGGGAATGGAATCGGACAGGGGGCCGAGACCCAGTACTTC. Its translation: CASGNGIGQGAETQYF.

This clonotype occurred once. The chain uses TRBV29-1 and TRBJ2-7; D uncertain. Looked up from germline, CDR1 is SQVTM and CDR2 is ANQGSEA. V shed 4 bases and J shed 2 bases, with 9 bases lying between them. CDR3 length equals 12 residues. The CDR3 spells CSVGSRTYEQYF. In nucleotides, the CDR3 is TGCAGCGTTGGCTCAAGGACCTACGAGCAGTACTTC.

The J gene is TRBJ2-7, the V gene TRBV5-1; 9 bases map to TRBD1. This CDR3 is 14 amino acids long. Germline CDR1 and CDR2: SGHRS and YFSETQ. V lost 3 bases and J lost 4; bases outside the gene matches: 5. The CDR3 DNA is TGCGCCAGCAGCTATGTACAGGGGGCATACGAGCAGTACTTC. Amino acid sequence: CASSYVQGAYEQYF. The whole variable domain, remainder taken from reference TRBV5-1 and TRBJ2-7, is KAGVTQTPRYLIKTRGQQVTLSCSPISGHRSVSWYQQTPGQGLQFLFEYFSETQRNKGNFPGRFSGRQFSNSRSEMNVSTLELGDSALYLCASSYVQGAYEQYFGPGTRLTVT.

Here the CDR3 reads CSVYWSDGATNEKLFF. As DNA, the CDR3 is TGCAGCGTCTACTGGTCGGACGGTGCAACTAATGAAAAACTGTTTTTT. The chain uses TRBV29-1 and TRBJ1-4; D gene uncertain. This CDR3 has 16 amino acids. V dropped 6 bases and J dropped 0 bases, with 17 bases sitting between them. Looked up from germline, CDR1 is SQVTM and CDR2 is ANQGSEA.

The CDR3 region has the DNA TGTGCCACCAGGGGTTACAGGGAGACGAACACCGGGGAGCTGTTTTTT. Protein: CATRGYRETNTGELFF. The chain recombines TRBV19 with TRBJ2-2, with D possibly TRBD1 on 6 matching bases. Germline V gives CDR1 LNHDA, CDR2 SQIVND (reference sequence). The V end lost 10 bases, the J end lost 0 bases, and 18 bases lay between the germline ends. The CDR3 loop spans 16 amino acids.

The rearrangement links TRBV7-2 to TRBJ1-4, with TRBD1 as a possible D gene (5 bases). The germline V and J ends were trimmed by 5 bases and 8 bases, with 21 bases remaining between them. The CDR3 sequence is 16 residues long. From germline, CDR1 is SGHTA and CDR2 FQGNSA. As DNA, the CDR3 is TGTGCCAGCAGCCCGACTGGTCGGCAGGGTGGAGAAAAACTGTTTTTT. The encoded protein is CASSPTGRQGGEKLFF.

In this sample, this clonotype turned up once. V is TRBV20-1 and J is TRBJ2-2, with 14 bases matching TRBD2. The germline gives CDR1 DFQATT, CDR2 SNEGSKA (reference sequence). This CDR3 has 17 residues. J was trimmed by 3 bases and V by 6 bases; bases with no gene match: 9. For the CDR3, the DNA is TGCAGTGCCCGACTGACTAGCGGGAGGGCCGACACCGGGGAGCTGTTTTTT. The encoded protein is CSARLTSGRADTGELFF.

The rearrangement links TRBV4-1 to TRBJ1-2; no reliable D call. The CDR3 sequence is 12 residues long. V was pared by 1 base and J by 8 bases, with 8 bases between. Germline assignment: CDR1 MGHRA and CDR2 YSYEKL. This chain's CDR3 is CASSQAFGGYTF. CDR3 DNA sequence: TGCGCCAGCAGCCAAGCGTTCGGAGGCTACACCTTC.

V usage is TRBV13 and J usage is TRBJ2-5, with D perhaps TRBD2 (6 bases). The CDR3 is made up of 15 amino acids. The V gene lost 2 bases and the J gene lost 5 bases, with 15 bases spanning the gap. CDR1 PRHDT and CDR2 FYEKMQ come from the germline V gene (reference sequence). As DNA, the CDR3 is TGTGCCAGCAGCTTACTGTCGGGGGTTCGGGAGACCCAGTACTTC. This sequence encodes CASSLLSGVRETQYF.

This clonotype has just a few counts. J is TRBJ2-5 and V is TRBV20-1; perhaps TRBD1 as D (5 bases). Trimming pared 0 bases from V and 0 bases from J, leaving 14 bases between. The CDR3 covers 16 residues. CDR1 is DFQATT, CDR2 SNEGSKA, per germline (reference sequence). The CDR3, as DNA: TGCAGTGCTAGAGAGGCGAACAGGCTGTACCAAGAGACCCAGTACTTC. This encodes CSAREANRLYQETQYF.

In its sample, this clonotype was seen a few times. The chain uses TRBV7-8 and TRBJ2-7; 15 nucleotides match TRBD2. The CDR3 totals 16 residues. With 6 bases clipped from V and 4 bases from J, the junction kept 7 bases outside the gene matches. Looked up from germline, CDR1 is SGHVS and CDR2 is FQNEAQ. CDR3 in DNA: TGTGCCAGCAGAACGGGACTAGCGGGGGGACCGTACGAGCAGTACTTC. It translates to CASRTGLAGGPYEQYF.